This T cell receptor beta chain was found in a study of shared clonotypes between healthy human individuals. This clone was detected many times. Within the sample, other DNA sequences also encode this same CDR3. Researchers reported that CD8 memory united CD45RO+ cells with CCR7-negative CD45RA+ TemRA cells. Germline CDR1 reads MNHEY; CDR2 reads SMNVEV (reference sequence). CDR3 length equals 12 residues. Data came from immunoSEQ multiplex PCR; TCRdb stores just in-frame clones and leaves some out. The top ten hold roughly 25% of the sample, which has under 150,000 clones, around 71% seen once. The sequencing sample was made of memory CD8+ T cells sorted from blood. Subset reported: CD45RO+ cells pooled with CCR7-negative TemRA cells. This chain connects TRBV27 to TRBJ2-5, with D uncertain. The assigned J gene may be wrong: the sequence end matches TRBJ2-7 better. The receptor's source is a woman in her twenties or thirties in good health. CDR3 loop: CASYSSSYEQYF. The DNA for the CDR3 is TGTGCCAGCTACTCCAGCTCCTACGAGCAGTACTTC.